This T cell receptor beta chain was recovered during a study of PD-L1 blockade in urothelial cancer. The time point here: peripheral blood 6 weeks after treatment start. Germline CDR1 and CDR2: SGHNT and YYREEE (reference sequence). The V and J ends lost 6 bases and 1 base respectively, with 8 bases between them. CDR3 length: 14 residues. Clones were read by immunoSEQ multiplex PCR, and TCRdb kept only the in-frame ones, dropping some. In the table there are about 76,000 clones, 91% of which are singletons. The receptor was isolated from a woman older than 75 with urothelial cancer. The rearrangement links TRBV5-4 to TRBJ2-6; D call uncertain. Sequences were derived from PBMCs, sampled around atezolizumab (anti-PD-L1) treatment. CDR3 in DNA: TGTGCCAGCAATTTAGCTTCTGGGGCCAACGTCCTGACTTTC. Translated, it gives CASNLASGANVLTF.